This T cell receptor (beta chain) was found in a study of response to subunit inactivated influenza vaccine. V was clipped by 0 bases and J by 6 bases, with 8 bases between them. The CDR3 loop spans 14 amino acids. The germline CDR1 and CDR2 sequences are SGHAT and FQDESV (reference sequence). TCRdb processed the RT-PCR reads anew with MiXCR; each CDR3 protein has one entry. The sample lists 500,000 to 600,000 distinct CDR3 sequences; approximately 10% were seen once. The TCR was taken from a man between 50 and 59 years old who received an inactivated influenza vaccine. The material was PBMCs from blood, obtained on the day of vaccination. The V and J genes are TRBV11-1 and TRBJ2-2, with D perhaps TRBD1 (5 bases). The CDR3 region is CASSLATEAGELFF. Written as DNA, the CDR3 is TGTGCCAGCAGCTTAGCGACAGAAGCCGGGGAGCTGTTTTTT. Complete variable domain (other parts from reference TRBV11-1 and TRBJ2-2): EAEVAQSPRYKITEKSQAVAFWCDPISGHATLYWYRQILGQGPELLVQFQDESVVDDSQLPKDRFSAERLKGVDSTLKIQPAELGDSAMYLCASSLATEAGELFFGEGSRLTVL.